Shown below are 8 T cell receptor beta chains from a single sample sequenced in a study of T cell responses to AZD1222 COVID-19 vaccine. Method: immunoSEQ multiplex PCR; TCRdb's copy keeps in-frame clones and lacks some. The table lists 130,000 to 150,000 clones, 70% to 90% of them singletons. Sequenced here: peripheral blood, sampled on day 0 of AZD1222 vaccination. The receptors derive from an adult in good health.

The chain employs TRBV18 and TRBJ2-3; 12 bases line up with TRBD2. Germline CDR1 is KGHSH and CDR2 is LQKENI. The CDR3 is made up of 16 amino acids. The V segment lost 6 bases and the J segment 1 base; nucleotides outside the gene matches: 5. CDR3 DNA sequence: TGTGCCAGCTCGCCCAGACTAGCGGGAGGCACAGATACGCAGTATTTT. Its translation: CASSPRLAGGTDTQYF.

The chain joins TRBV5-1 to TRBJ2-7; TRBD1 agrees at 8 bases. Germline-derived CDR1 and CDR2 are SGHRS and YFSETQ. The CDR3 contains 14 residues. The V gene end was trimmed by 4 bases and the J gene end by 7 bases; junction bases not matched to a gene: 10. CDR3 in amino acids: CASSTAQGAGEQYF. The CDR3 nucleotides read TGCGCCAGCAGCACGGCCCAGGGGGCGGGAGAGCAGTACTTC.

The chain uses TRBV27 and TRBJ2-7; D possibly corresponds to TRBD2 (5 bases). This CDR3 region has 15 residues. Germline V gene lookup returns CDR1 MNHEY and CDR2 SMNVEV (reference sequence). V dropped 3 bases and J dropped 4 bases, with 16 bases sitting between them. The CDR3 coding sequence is TGTGCCAGCAGTTTTGGAGCGGTAGAGGGTTACGAGCAGTACTTC. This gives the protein CASSFGAVEGYEQYF.

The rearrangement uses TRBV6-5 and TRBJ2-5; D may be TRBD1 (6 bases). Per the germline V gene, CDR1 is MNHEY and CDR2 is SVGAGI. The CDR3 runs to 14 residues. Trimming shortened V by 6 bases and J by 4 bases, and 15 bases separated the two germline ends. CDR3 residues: CASSLRGNAETQYF. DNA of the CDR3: TGTGCCAGCAGCCTCAGGGGAAACGCAGAGACCCAGTACTTC.

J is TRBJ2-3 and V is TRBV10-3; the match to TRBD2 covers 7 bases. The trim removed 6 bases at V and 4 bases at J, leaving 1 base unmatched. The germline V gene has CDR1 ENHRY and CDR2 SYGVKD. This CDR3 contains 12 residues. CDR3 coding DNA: TGTGCCATCAGGGGGGGGGCAGATACGCAGTATTTT. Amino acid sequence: CAIRGGADTQYF.

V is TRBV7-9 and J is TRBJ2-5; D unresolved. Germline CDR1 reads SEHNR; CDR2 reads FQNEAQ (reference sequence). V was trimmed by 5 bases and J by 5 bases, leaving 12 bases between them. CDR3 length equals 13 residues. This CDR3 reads CASSRGRRETQYF. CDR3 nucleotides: TGTGCCAGCAGCAGAGGTCGCCGGGAGACCCAGTACTTC.

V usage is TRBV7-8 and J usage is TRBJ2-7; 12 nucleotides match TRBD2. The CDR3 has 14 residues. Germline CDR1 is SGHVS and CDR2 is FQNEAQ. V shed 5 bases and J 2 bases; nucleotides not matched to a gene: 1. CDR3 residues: CASSRLAGAYEQYF. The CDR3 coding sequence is TGTGCCAGCAGCCGACTAGCGGGGGCCTACGAGCAGTACTTC.

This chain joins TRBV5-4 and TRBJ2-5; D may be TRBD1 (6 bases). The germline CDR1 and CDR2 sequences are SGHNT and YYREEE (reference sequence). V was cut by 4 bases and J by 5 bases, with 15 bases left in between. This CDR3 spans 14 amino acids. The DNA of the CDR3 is TGTGCCAGCAGCCAGGACAGTGGGACGGAGACCCAGTACTTC. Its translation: CASSQDSGTETQYF.